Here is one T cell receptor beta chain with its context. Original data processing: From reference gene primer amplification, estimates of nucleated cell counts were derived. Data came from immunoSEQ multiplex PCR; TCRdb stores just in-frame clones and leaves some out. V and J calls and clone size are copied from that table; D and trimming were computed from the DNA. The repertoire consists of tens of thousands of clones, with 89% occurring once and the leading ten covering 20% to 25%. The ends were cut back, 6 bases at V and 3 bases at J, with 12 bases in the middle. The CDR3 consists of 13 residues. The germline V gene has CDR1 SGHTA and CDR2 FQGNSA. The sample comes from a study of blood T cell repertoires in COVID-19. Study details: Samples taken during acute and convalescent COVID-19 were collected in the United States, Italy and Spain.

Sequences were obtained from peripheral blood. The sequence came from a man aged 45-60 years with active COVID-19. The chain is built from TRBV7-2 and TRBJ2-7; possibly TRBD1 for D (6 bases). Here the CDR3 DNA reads TGTGCCAGCAGTTGGGGACATGGCTACGAGCAGTACTTC. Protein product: CASSWGHGYEQYF. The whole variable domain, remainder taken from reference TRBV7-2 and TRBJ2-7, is GAGVSQSPSNKVTEKGKDVELRCDPISGHTALYWYRQSLGQGLEFLIYFQGNSAPDKSGLPSDRFSAERTGGSVSTLTIQRTQQEDSAVYLCASSWGHGYEQYFGPGTRLTVT.